This entry concerns a single TCR beta chain. The data belong to a study of T cells in Graves' hyperthyroidism and ophthalmopathy. RNA transcripts served as the template for amplifying TCR beta CDR3 regions. The HTBI set primed first-round TCR CDR3 RT-PCR. TCRdb redid the calling of the multiplex PCR reads with MiXCR, one entry per CDR3 protein. This sample has 350,000 to 400,000 distinct CDR3 sequences, with 19% found just once. The study enrolled patients aged 18 to 65 with newly diagnosed hyperthyroidism of under 2 months' duration. Per germline, CDR1 SGHAT and CDR2 FQDESV (reference sequence). The CDR3 runs to 17 residues. Trimming took 7 bases from V and 0 from J; bases not matched to a gene: 7.

The source of this sequence is a woman aged 18 to 35 with Graves' hyperthyroidism. Source material: blood. The chain joins TRBV11-1 to TRBJ2-2, with 11 bases matching TRBD2. CDR3 in amino acids: CASTSYSGGANTGELFF. In nucleotides, the CDR3 is TGTGCCAGCACCTCCTATAGCGGGGGGGCGAACACCGGGGAGCTGTTTTTT.